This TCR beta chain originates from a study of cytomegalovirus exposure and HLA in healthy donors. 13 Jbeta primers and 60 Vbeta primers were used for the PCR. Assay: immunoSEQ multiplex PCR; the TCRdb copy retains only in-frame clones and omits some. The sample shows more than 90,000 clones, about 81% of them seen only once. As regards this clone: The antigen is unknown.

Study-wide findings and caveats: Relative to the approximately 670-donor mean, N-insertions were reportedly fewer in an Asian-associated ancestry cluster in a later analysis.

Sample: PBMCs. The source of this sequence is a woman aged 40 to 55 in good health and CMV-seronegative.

The CDR3 spells CASSVGAGAPEKLFF. As DNA, the CDR3 is TGTGCCAGCAGCGTAGGAGCAGGGGCCCCTGAAAAACTGTTTTTT. The V call is TRBV9, the J call TRBJ1-4; tentative D call: TRBD1 (6 bases). The length of the CDR3 is 15 residues. The V end was cut by 0 bases, the J end by 7 bases, with 13 bases between. Germline V lookup: CDR1 SGDLS, CDR2 YYNGEE.